The 2 T cell receptor beta chains listed next were all sequenced from one sample in a study of CD8 T cells in Susac syndrome. RNA amounts of roughly 0.45 to 1 ug underwent reverse transcription with random hexamers. TCRdb called the immunoSEQ multiplex PCR reads again in MiXCR, with one record for every CDR3 protein. The table shows 140,000 or so distinct CDR3 sequences, with approximately 95% occurring only once. Material for sequencing was CD4+ T cells from PBMCs. The receptors stem from a human donor in good health.

The rearrangement links TRBV3-1 to TRBJ1-2, with D possibly matching TRBD1 (6 bases). The V gene's germline CDR1 is LGHDT and CDR2 YNNKEL (reference sequence). The CDR3 is made up of 15 amino acids. Trimming took off 1 base at V and 4 bases at J, with 13 bases between the two ends. CDR3 region: CASSQASGAGYGYTF. The CDR3 coding sequence is TGTGCCAGCAGCCAAGCATCAGGGGCTGGCTATGGCTACACCTTC.

This clonotype was seen a handful of times. The chain uses TRBV18 and TRBJ2-7; D tentatively reads TRBD1 or TRBD2 (5 bases each). The CDR3 runs to 14 residues. V lost 4 bases, J lost 0 bases, and 10 bases lay in between. CDR1 KGHSH and CDR2 LQKENI come from the germline V gene. CDR3 region: CASSQGRYSYEQYF. The CDR3 DNA sequence: TGTGCCAGCTCACAGGGACGGTACTCCTACGAGCAGTACTTC.